The 29 T cell receptor beta chains below all came from one sample that was sequenced in a study of cytomegalovirus exposure and HLA in healthy donors (dated by TCRdb to about 2017). Library preparation was by the immunoSEQ multiplex PCR assay. For the multiplex PCR, a mixture combining 60 forward primers for TCR Vbeta segments and 13 reverse primers for TCR Jbeta segments was used. Entries here come from immuneACCESS through TCRdb and include only in-frame sequences with V and J called. Some clones fail to appear in such tables; in the studies checked, an unresolved V gene covers under half of the shortfall, and the cause of the remainder is unknown. The table for this sample lists over 110,000 clones; roughly 77% of them were counted only once. The ten biggest clones cover 2.5% to 3.5% of the sample. The sample comprised PBMCs. The receptor source for this set is a female donor in good health and CMV-seronegative.

The chain carries TRBV5-6 and TRBJ1-2, with TRBD1 as a possible D gene (6 bases). V lost 4 bases, J lost 7 bases, and 14 bases lay in between. This CDR3 contains 13 residues. Per the germline V gene, CDR1 is SGHDT and CDR2 is YYEEEE. The CDR3 reads CASSTNREPGYTF. The CDR3 region has the DNA TGTGCCAGCAGCACCAACAGGGAACCTGGCTACACCTTC.

This clone was seen at least ten times. This chain connects TRBV10-3 to TRBJ1-5; 7 bases match TRBD1. V lost 10 bases to trimming and J lost 1 base; unmatched junction nucleotides: 13. CDR1 and CDR2 (germline): ENHRY, SYGVKD. The length of the CDR3 is 16 residues. The DNA for the CDR3 is TGTGCCACCTCCTTAGGACAGGTTGGGAGCAATCAGCCCCAGCATTTT. Its protein is CATSLGQVGSNQPQHF.

The V and J genes are TRBV4-3 and TRBJ2-7; D is perhaps TRBD1 (6 bases). Germline CDR1 reads LGHNA; CDR2 reads YSLEER. The CDR3 has 15 residues. Trimming cost V 5 bases and J 4 bases, with 18 bases left between them. CDR3 nucleotides: TGCGCCAGCAGCGGGGCCAGGGGTGCGACTTACGAGCAGTACTTC. Encoded protein: CASSGARGATYEQYF.

This clone showed up just once. This chain uses TRBV6-6 with TRBJ1-5, with D uncertain. There are 14 residues in the CDR3. Between the trimmed V and J ends, which lost 0 bases and 3 bases, there was a span of 6 bases. Germline loops: CDR1 MNHNY, CDR2 SVGAGI (reference sequence). In DNA form, the CDR3 reads TGTGCCAGCAGTTACTCGAACTCCAATCAGCCCCAGCATTTT. This codes for CASSYSNSNQPQHF.

This rearrangement joins TRBV5-4 to TRBJ2-3; tentative D call: TRBD2 (6 bases). Germline lookup yields CDR1 SGHNT and CDR2 YYREEE (reference sequence). Deletions cut 5 bases from V and 1 base from J, with 14 bases between. The CDR3 sequence is 15 residues long. The CDR3 DNA reads as TGTGCCAGCAGGCAGGGAGGATCGGGCACAGATACGCAGTATTTT. Protein product: CASRQGGSGTDTQYF.

The J gene is TRBJ1-2, the V gene TRBV7-8; 10 bases are shared with TRBD1. The CDR3 extends over 15 amino acids. Germline CDR1 reads SGHVS; CDR2 reads FQNEAQ. Trimming cost V 3 bases and J 2 bases; bases outside gene matches: 3. In nucleotides, the CDR3 is TGTGCCAGCAGCTTGGACAGGGGGAGAAACTATGGCTACACCTTC. This encodes CASSLDRGRNYGYTF.

The chain recombines TRBV7-9 with TRBJ2-7; 8 positions match TRBD2. From germline, CDR1 is SEHNR and CDR2 FQNEAQ (reference sequence). The V gene end was trimmed by 6 bases and the J gene end by 6 bases; junction bases not matched to a gene: 10. This CDR3 region has 14 residues. This CDR3 is CASRSRGGRGEQYF. In nucleotides, the CDR3 is TGTGCCAGCAGGTCCCGGGGGGGCCGGGGCGAGCAGTACTTC.

There are a few counts of this clone. The chain employs TRBV18 and TRBJ1-6; D ambiguous. Trimming left V 0 bases short and J 10 bases short, with 10 bases between. This CDR3 region has 14 residues. In germline, CDR1 is KGHSH, CDR2 LQKENI. The CDR3 is CASSPPREGSPLHF. As DNA, the CDR3 is TGTGCCAGCTCACCACCCCGGGAAGGCTCACCCCTCCACTTT.

V usage is TRBV7-6 and J usage is TRBJ2-2; D is uncertain. Germline-derived CDR1 and CDR2 are SGHVS and FNYEAQ. Trimming left V 6 bases short and J 5 bases short, with 7 bases between. The CDR3 length is 12 residues. This chain's CDR3 is CASRRLTGELFF. CDR3 in DNA: TGTGCCAGCAGGCGTCTTACCGGGGAGCTGTTTTTT.

This chain uses TRBV7-2 with TRBJ2-1, with D perhaps TRBD2 (5 bases). Trimming removed 1 base from V and 9 bases from J, with 7 bases in between. CDR1 and CDR2 from the germline V gene are SGHTA and FQGNSA. This CDR3 is 12 amino acids long. This CDR3 reads CASSLGGREQFF. CDR3 DNA: TGTGCCAGCAGCTTAGGAGGGCGTGAGCAGTTCTTC.

The chain links TRBV10-3 to TRBJ1-6; D is perhaps TRBD1 (6 bases). CDR3 length: 17 residues. Germline-derived CDR1 and CDR2 are ENHRY and SYGVKD. The V end lost 6 bases, the J end lost 2 bases, and 17 bases lay between the germline ends. CDR3 nucleotides: TGTGCCATCAGCTCACAAAACGACAGGCCCTATAATTCACCCCTCCACTTT. Its translation: CAISSQNDRPYNSPLHF.

A few counts support this clone. The chain links TRBV19 to TRBJ1-1; the match to TRBD1 covers 7 bases. Germline CDR1 and CDR2: LNHDA and SQIVND (reference sequence). V lost 3 bases and J lost 5; bases outside the gene matches: 9. The CDR3 totals 15 residues. The CDR3 region is CASSMVRRGRTEAFF. The DNA of the CDR3 is TGTGCCAGTAGTATGGTGAGGAGGGGGCGAACTGAAGCTTTCTTT.

The V gene is TRBV7-9, the J gene TRBJ2-1, with 7 bases matching TRBD2. CDR3 size: 16 residues. The V segment lost 3 bases and the J segment 6 bases; nucleotides outside the gene matches: 11. Per germline, CDR1 SEHNR and CDR2 FQNEAQ (reference sequence). The CDR3 DNA is TGTGCCAGCAGCTTTTCTGGCGGGAGAGGGAGCAATGAGCAGTTCTTC. It translates to CASSFSGGRGSNEQFF.

The CDR3 protein is CASSQEIGGGENEQYF. CDR3 in DNA: TGCGCCAGCAGCCAAGAGATTGGCGGGGGGGAAAACGAGCAGTACTTC. This chain uses TRBV4-3 with TRBJ2-7; the match to TRBD2 covers 9 bases. Per the germline V gene, CDR1 is LGHNA and CDR2 is YSLEER. Trimming removed 0 bases from V and 5 bases from J; junction bases left unmatched: 8. The CDR3 spans 16 residues.

The chain has TRBV7-3 and TRBJ1-1, with D hard to call. The V end was cut by 2 bases, the J end by 2 bases, with 18 bases between. Germline V lookup: CDR1 SGHTA, CDR2 FQGTGA. This CDR3 is built from 17 residues. CDR3: CASSLLTDQFGNTEAFF. CDR3 nucleotide sequence: TGTGCCAGCAGCTTACTTACAGACCAATTCGGTAACACTGAAGCTTTCTTT. Filled out from reference TRBV7-3 and TRBJ1-1, the complete variable domain reads GAGVSQTPSNKVTEKGKYVELRCDPISGHTALYWYRQSLGQGPEFLIYFQGTGAADDSGLPNDRFFAVRPEGSVSTLKIQRTERGDSAVYLCASSLLTDQFGNTEAFFGQGTRLTVV.

With regard to this clone: One end of the junction varies from germline; a read error may be responsible. The chain has TRBV18 and TRBJ1-1; no definite D call. Germline-derived CDR1 and CDR2 are KGHSH and LQKENI. The CDR3 has 13 amino acids. The CDR3 DNA sequence: TGTGCCAGCTCACCACCGCAGGCGGAGGGAGCTCTCTTT. It encodes CASSPPQAEGALF.

In this sample, this clone turned up a few times. This chain uses TRBV5-6 with TRBJ1-1; maybe TRBD1 (5 bases). The CDR3 is 17 residues long. Per the germline V gene, CDR1 is SGHDT and CDR2 is YYEEEE. Trimming took 0 bases from V and 3 from J, leaving 18 bases between them. CDR3 DNA sequence: TGTGCCAGCAGCTTGGGGGGCTTAGTATCACTTGACACTGAAGCTTTCTTT. It encodes CASSLGGLVSLDTEAFF.

This clone was seen more than once but under ten times. This rearrangement joins TRBV28 to TRBJ2-3; TRBD1 might be the D (6 bases). The germline gives CDR1 MDHEN, CDR2 SYDVKM. The ends were cut back, 11 bases at V and 2 bases at J, with 17 bases in the middle. This CDR3 has 14 amino acids. In DNA, the CDR3 is TGTGCCGGAAGGTCGGGACAAATCACAGATACGCAGTATTTT. Translating it yields CAGRSGQITDTQYF.

This clone was counted between two and nine times. V and J are TRBV7-9 and TRBJ1-1, with 7 bases aligning to TRBD1. V lost 3 bases to trimming and J lost 3 bases; unmatched junction nucleotides: 1. Looked up from germline, CDR1 is SEHNR and CDR2 is FQNEAQ (reference sequence). The CDR3 has 13 amino acids. CDR3 amino acids: CASSLDRYTEAFF. CDR3 bases: TGTGCCAGCAGCTTGGACAGGTACACTGAAGCTTTCTTT.

The chain joins TRBV7-2 to TRBJ2-7; weak D call: TRBD1 (6 bases). Germline V gene data show CDR1 as SGHTA and CDR2 as FQGNSA. This CDR3 spans 14 amino acids. V lost 7 bases and J lost 5, with 18 bases in between. As DNA, the CDR3 is TGTGCCAGCAATGGGGGCAGGTCATTCCACGAGCAGTACTTC. It encodes CASNGGRSFHEQYF.

CDR3 nucleotide sequence: TGTGCCTGGAGTCTATCTCGAAATGGAGATACGCAGTATTTT. Translating it yields CAWSLSRNGDTQYF. This chain joins TRBV30 and TRBJ2-3; D is uncertain. Germline CDR1 is GTSNPN and CDR2 is SVGIG (reference sequence). The CDR3 runs to 14 residues. The ends were cut back, 2 bases at V and 5 bases at J, with 14 bases in the middle.

The J gene is TRBJ1-5, the V gene TRBV13; tentatively, D is TRBD1 (6 bases). Trimming left V 5 bases short and J 9 bases short, with 11 bases between. CDR3 length equals 12 residues. CDR1 PRHDT and CDR2 FYEKMQ come from the germline V gene (reference sequence). CDR3 region: CASSLGARPQHF. DNA of the CDR3: TGTGCCAGCAGCCTGGGGGCACGGCCCCAGCATTTT. Full variable domain (outside the CDR3, taken from reference TRBV13 and TRBJ1-5): AAGVIQSPRHLIKEKRETATLKCYPIPRHDTVYWYQQGPGQDPQFLISFYEKMQSDKGSIPDRFSAQQFSDYHSELNMSSLELGDSALYFCASSLGARPQHFGDGTRLSIL.

With respect to this clone: At one end, the junction sequence differs from germline, possibly due to a read error. The chain has TRBV30 and TRBJ2-1; maybe TRBD1 (6 bases). Germline CDR1 GTSNPN, CDR2 SVGIG (reference sequence). CDR3 length equals 14 residues. The CDR3 DNA reads as TGTGCCTTGAGTGCAGGACAGCCCTACAATGAGCAGTTCTTC. Encoded protein: CALSAGQPYNEQFF.

This clone appeared a single time. This chain connects TRBV9 to TRBJ1-1; 9 bases line up with TRBD1. V lost 0 bases, J lost 2 bases, and 5 bases stayed unmatched. Germline V CDR1 and CDR2: SGDLS, YYNGEE. The CDR3 consists of 16 residues. The CDR3: CASSVDWTGANTEAFF. CDR3 in DNA: TGTGCCAGCAGCGTAGATTGGACAGGGGCAAACACTGAAGCTTTCTTT.

The chain joins TRBV6-7 to TRBJ1-6; D may be TRBD1 (5 bases). TRBV6-7 is identified as an open reading frame with a role that is uncertain. The CDR3 is made up of 17 amino acids. The V end lost 0 bases, the J end lost 14 bases, and 23 bases lay between the germline ends. The CDR3 reads CASSYSPLLDTSGALHF. The CDR3 nucleotides read TGTGCCAGCAGTTACTCCCCCCTGCTGGACACGTCGGGGGCCCTCCACTTT.

The chain links TRBV10-1 to TRBJ2-1; perhaps TRBD2 as D (7 bases). V lost 4 bases, J lost 5 bases, and 9 bases lay in between. CDR1 and CDR2 from the germline V gene are WNHNN and SYGVQD (reference sequence). There are 13 residues in the CDR3. The DNA of the CDR3 is TGCGCCAGCAGTGGCGGGGGCAACAATGAGCAGTTCTTC. It yields the protein CASSGGGNNEQFF.

V is TRBV7-9 and J is TRBJ2-1; 7 bases map to TRBD2. This CDR3 has 13 amino acids. CDR1 and CDR2 (germline): SEHNR, FQNEAQ (reference sequence). V dropped 2 bases and J dropped 9; count of bases not matched to a gene: 4. DNA of the CDR3: TGTGCCAGCAGCTTACAGCGGGACGGTGAGCAGTTCTTC. It is translated as CASSLQRDGEQFF.

This chain uses TRBV6-5 with TRBJ2-7, with 8 positions matching TRBD2. J was trimmed by 1 base and V by 6 bases; bases with no gene match: 5. The CDR3 consists of 14 residues. Germline CDR1 and CDR2: MNHEY and SVGAGI. Written as DNA, the CDR3 is TGTGCCAGCAGGCGGGGGGTGGGATCCTACGAGCAGTACTTC. It specifies CASRRGVGSYEQYF.

This sequence joins TRBV10-2 and TRBJ2-7; no definite D call. The CDR3 extends over 14 amino acids. Germline assignment: CDR1 WSHSY and CDR2 SAAADI. Trimming removed 0 bases at V and 2 bases at J, with 8 bases between. The CDR3 DNA is TGCGCCAGCAGTGAGTCGTGGTCTACCTACGAGCAGTACTTC. This gives the protein CASSESWSTYEQYF.